Following are 14 T cell receptor beta chains from one sample sequenced in a study of identifying expanded T cells in peripheral blood. Generated by immunoSEQ multiplex PCR, the TCRdb table keeps only in-frame clones and is missing some. Found here are 70,000 to 100,000 clones, 88% of them singletons; the top ten hold roughly 20%. The sequencing input was blood. These receptors were obtained from a person aged 18 to 69 in good health.

In its sample, this clone was seen once. The gene calls are TRBV19 and TRBJ2-1; D is unresolved. Trimming shortened V by 7 bases and J by 1 base, and 5 bases separated the two germline ends. Germline CDR1 is LNHDA and CDR2 is SQIVND (reference sequence). The CDR3 consists of 12 residues. CDR3 loop: CASTSSYNEQFF. Here the CDR3 DNA reads TGTGCCAGTACCTCATCCTACAATGAGCAGTTCTTC.

The chain joins TRBV9 to TRBJ2-1; possibly TRBD2 for D (5 bases). This CDR3 contains 12 residues. CDR1 SGDLS and CDR2 YYNGEE come from the germline V gene. Trimming pared 0 bases from V and 9 bases from J, leaving 7 bases between. Here the CDR3 DNA reads TGTGCCAGCAGCGTAGACAGCGGTGAGCAGTTCTTC. Translated: CASSVDSGEQFF.

This clone was observed a single time. The J gene is TRBJ2-5, the V gene TRBV7-2, with a tentative D call TRBD1 (5 bases). Germline assignment: CDR1 SGHTA and CDR2 FQGNSA. V dropped 5 bases and J dropped 5 bases, with 12 bases sitting between them. The CDR3 consists of 13 residues. DNA of the CDR3: TGTGCCAGCAGCACCAGGCAGGGCGAGACCCAGTACTTC. Translation gives CASSTRQGETQYF.

This chain joins TRBV5-1 and TRBJ1-5; 7 bases are shared with TRBD1. The CDR3 runs 14 residues. Per germline, CDR1 SGHRS and CDR2 YFSETQ. Germline trimming cut 3 bases from V and 6 bases from J; bases unmatched to any gene: 6. CDR3 nucleotides: TGCGCCAGCAGCTCAGGGGGGACTGGTCAGCCCCAGCATTTT. It codes for CASSSGGTGQPQHF.

The rearrangement links TRBV6-5 to TRBJ2-2; 10 bases fit TRBD1. The CDR3 covers 15 residues. The germline V gene has CDR1 MNHEY and CDR2 SVGAGI. The trim removed 6 bases at V and 7 bases at J, leaving 8 bases unmatched. The CDR3 DNA reads as TGTGCCAGCAGCACCCGACAGGGGGCCATCGGGGAGCTGTTTTTT. Encoded protein: CASSTRQGAIGELFF.

The CDR3 coding sequence is TGTGCCAGCAGCTCCTTGGAGGGGACAACTGAAAAACTGTTTTTT. Its protein product is CASSSLEGTTEKLFF. The V gene is TRBV11-2, the J gene TRBJ1-4, with a tentative D call TRBD1 (6 bases). The germline V gene has CDR1 SGHAT and CDR2 FQNNGV. The ends were cut back, 4 bases at V and 7 bases at J, with 16 bases in the middle. The CDR3 length is 15 residues. Looking up the rest from reference TRBV11-2 and TRBJ1-4 gives the full variable domain: EAGVAQSPRYKIIEKRQSVAFWCNPISGHATLYWYQQILGQGPKLLIQFQNNGVVDDSQLPKDRFSAERLKGVDSTLKIQPAKLEDSAVYLCASSSLEGTTEKLFFGSGTQLSVL.

The rearrangement joins TRBV18 to TRBJ2-3, with 8 bases matching TRBD2. CDR3 size: 16 residues. Per the germline V gene, CDR1 is KGHSH and CDR2 is LQKENI. Trimming took 4 bases from V and 5 from J; bases not matched to a gene: 11. In DNA, the CDR3 is TGTGCCAGCTCACTGAACGGGGGGGGCCAGAGAGATACGCAGTATTTT. As protein: CASSLNGGGQRDTQYF. Combining the CDR3 with reference TRBV18 and TRBJ2-3 gives the whole variable domain NAGVMQNPRHLVRRRGQEARLRCSPMKGHSHVYWYRQLPEEGLKFMVYLQKENIIDESGMPKERFSAEFPKEGPSILRIQQVVRGDSAAYFCASSLNGGGQRDTQYFGPGTRLTVL.

The rearrangement joins TRBV2 to TRBJ2-5; the D is unclear. The CDR3 runs 12 residues. V was cut by 0 bases and J by 5 bases, with 4 bases left in between. From germline, CDR1 is SNHLY and CDR2 FYNNEI. The CDR3 bases are TGTGCCAGCAGTGAAGCTAGGGAGACCCAGTACTTC. Translated: CASSEARETQYF.

The J gene is TRBJ2-5, the V gene TRBV5-1; 8 bases align to TRBD1. The CDR3 contains 15 residues. With V trimmed by 6 bases and J by 3 bases, 10 bases remained unmatched. CDR1 is SGHRS, CDR2 YFSETQ, per germline. Here the CDR3 DNA reads TGCGCCAGCACCCGCCAGGGGGCGGGTGAAGAGACCCAGTACTTC. It codes for CASTRQGAGEETQYF.

V and J are TRBV5-4 and TRBJ1-2, with no clear D. Between the trimmed V and J ends, which lost 0 bases and 1 base, there was a span of 7 bases. Germline lookup yields CDR1 SGHNT and CDR2 YYREEE (reference sequence). CDR3 length equals 14 residues. The DNA of the CDR3 is TGTGCCAGCAGCTTGGCGGCGGTTAACTATGGCTACACCTTC. This codes for CASSLAAVNYGYTF.

The chain joins TRBV5-1 to TRBJ1-5, with D maybe TRBD1 (6 bases). V dropped 4 bases and J dropped 7 bases, with 24 bases sitting between them. The CDR3 has 17 amino acids. Germline V gene lookup returns CDR1 SGHRS and CDR2 YFSETQ. This CDR3 is CASSRGPGGEGYQPQHF. DNA for the CDR3: TGCGCCAGCAGCCGGGGGCCGGGGGGAGAGGGATACCAGCCCCAGCATTTT.

The chain joins TRBV4-2 to TRBJ1-5, with D uncertain. Germline V lookup: CDR1 LGHNA, CDR2 YNFKEQ. The CDR3 length is 15 residues. V was pared by 0 bases and J by 0 bases, with 6 bases between. The CDR3 sequence is CASSQEQYSNQPQHF. The CDR3 nucleotides are TGTGCCAGCAGCCAAGAACAGTATAGCAATCAGCCCCAGCATTTT.

J is TRBJ2-7 and V is TRBV29-1; D may be TRBD1 (7 bases). The CDR3 length is 13 residues. The germline V gene encodes CDR1 SQVTM and CDR2 ANQGSEA. The ends were cut back, 5 bases at V and 2 bases at J, with 13 bases in the middle. The CDR3 loop is CSVHGGGTYEQYF. The CDR3 DNA follows: TGCAGCGTTCACGGAGGGGGCACCTACGAGCAGTACTTC.

CDR3 residues: CASSYSGGSGANVLTF. CDR3 bases: TGTGCCAGCAGTTACTCTGGGGGCTCTGGGGCCAACGTCCTGACTTTC. The rearrangement links TRBV6-6 to TRBJ2-6; TRBD1 or TRBD2 may be the D gene (5 bases each). Germline lookup yields CDR1 MNHNY and CDR2 SVGAGI (reference sequence). CDR3 length: 16 residues. The germline V and J ends were trimmed by 0 bases and 0 bases, with 6 bases remaining between them.